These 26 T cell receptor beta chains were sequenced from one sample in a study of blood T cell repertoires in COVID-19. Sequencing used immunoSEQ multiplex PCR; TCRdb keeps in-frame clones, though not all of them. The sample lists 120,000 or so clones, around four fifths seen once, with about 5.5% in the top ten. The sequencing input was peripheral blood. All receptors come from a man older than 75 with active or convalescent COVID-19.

This chain's CDR3 is CASSRTGREPLHF. DNA for the CDR3: TGTGCCAGCAGCAGGACAGGGAGAGAGCCCCTCCACTTT. This chain uses TRBV5-5 with TRBJ1-6; 8 bases map to TRBD1. The CDR3 extends over 13 amino acids. The trim removed 4 bases at V and 13 bases at J, leaving 7 bases unmatched. Germline V gene lookup returns CDR1 SGHKS and CDR2 YYEKEE (reference sequence). Full variable domain (remainder filled in from reference TRBV5-5 and TRBJ1-6): DAGVTQSPTHLIKTRGQQVTLRCSPISGHKSVSWYQQVLGQGPQFIFQYYEKEERGRGNFPDRFSARQFPNYSSELNVNALLLGDSALYLCASSRTGREPLHFGNGTRLTVT.

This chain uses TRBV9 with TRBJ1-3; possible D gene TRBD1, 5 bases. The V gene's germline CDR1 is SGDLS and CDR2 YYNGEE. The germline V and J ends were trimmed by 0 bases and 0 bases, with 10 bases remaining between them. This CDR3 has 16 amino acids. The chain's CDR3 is CASSVAWGGSGNTIYF. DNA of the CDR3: TGTGCCAGCAGCGTAGCTTGGGGGGGCTCTGGAAACACCATATATTTT.

The CDR3 sequence is CASSQSSGMGQPQHF. The CDR3 DNA follows: TGTGCCAGCAGCCAATCGAGCGGTATGGGTCAGCCCCAGCATTTT. The chain has TRBV16 and TRBJ1-5; D call uncertain. Germline-derived CDR1 and CDR2 are KGHSY and FQNENV. Between the trimmed V and J ends, which lost 0 bases and 6 bases, there was a span of 12 bases. There are 15 residues in the CDR3.

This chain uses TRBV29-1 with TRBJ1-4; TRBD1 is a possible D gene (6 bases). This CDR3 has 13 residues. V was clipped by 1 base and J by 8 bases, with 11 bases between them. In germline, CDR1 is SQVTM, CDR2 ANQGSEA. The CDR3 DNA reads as TGCAGCGTTGAAGTGAACAGGGCGGAAAAACTGTTTTTT. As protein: CSVEVNRAEKLFF.

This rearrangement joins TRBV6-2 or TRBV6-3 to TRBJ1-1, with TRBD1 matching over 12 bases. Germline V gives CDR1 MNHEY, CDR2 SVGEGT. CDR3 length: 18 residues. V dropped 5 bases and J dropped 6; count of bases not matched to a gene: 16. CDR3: CASSPLRDRGLLIPEAFF. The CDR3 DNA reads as TGTGCCAGCAGTCCCCTCCGGGACAGGGGGCTTTTGATCCCTGAAGCTTTCTTT.

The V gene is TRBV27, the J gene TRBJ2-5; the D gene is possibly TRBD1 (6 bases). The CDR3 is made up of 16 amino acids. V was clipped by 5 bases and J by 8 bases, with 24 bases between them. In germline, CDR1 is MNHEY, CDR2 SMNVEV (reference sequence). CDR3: CASSPGRQAFLYTQYF. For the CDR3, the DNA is TGTGCCAGCAGTCCCGGCCGACAGGCCTTTTTGTATACCCAGTACTTC.

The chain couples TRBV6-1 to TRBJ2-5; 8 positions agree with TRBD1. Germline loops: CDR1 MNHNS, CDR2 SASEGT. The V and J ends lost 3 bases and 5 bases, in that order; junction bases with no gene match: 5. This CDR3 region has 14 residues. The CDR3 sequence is CASSEDRVRETQYF. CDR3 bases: TGTGCCAGCAGTGAGGACAGGGTACGGGAGACCCAGTACTTC.

The CDR3 protein is CASKDWSSGNTIYF. Here the CDR3 DNA reads TGTGCCAGTAAAGATTGGAGCTCTGGAAACACCATATATTTT. V gene TRBV19 combines with J gene TRBJ1-3; D gene uncertain. The CDR3 loop spans 14 amino acids. V was shortened by 7 bases and J by 0 bases, with 10 bases between the two germline ends. Germline V gene sequence: CDR1 LNHDA, CDR2 SQIVND (reference sequence).

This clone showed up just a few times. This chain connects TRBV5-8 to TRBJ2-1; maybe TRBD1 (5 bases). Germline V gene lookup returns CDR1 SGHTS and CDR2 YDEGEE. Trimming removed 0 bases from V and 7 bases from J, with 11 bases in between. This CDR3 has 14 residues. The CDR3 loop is CASSLGQGGNEQFF. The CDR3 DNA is TGTGCCAGCAGCTTGGGCCAGGGTGGAAATGAGCAGTTCTTC.

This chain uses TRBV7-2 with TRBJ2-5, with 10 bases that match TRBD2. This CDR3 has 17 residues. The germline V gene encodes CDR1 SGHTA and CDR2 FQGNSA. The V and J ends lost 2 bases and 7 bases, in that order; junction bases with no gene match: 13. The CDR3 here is CASSLQWASGSSGTQYF. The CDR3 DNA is TGTGCCAGCAGCTTACAATGGGCTAGCGGGAGTTCTGGGACCCAGTACTTC.

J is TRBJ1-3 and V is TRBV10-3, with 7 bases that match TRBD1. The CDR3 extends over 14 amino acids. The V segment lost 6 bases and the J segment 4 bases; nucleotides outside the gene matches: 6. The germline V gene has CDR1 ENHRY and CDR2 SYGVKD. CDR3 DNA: TGTGCCATCAGCACCGGGACAGAAGGAAACACCATATATTTT. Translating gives CAISTGTEGNTIYF.

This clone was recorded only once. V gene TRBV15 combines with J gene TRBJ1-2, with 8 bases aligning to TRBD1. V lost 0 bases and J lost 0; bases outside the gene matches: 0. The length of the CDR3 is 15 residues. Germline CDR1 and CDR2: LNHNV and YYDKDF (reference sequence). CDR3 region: CATSREDRANYGYTF. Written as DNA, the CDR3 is TGTGCCACCAGCAGAGAGGACAGGGCTAACTATGGCTACACCTTC.

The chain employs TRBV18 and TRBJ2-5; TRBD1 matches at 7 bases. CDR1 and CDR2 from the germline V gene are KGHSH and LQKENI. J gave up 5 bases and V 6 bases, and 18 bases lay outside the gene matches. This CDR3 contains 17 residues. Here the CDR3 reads CASSPRTGKRGTETQYF. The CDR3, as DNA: TGTGCCAGCTCCCCGAGGACAGGAAAGAGGGGGACGGAGACCCAGTACTTC.

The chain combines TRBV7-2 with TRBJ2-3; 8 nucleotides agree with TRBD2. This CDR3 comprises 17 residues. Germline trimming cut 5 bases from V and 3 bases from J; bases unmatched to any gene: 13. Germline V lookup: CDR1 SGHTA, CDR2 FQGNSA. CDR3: CASSRSRRGGGTDTQYF. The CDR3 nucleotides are TGTGCCAGCAGCAGATCTCGCCGGGGGGGCGGGACAGATACGCAGTATTTT.

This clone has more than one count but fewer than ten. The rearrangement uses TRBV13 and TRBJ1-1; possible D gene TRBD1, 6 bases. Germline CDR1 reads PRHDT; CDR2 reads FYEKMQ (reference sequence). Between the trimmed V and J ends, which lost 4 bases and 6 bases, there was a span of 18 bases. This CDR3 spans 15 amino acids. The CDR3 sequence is CASSSSITGSPEAFF. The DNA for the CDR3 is TGTGCCAGCAGCTCATCGATTACAGGGAGCCCTGAAGCTTTCTTT.

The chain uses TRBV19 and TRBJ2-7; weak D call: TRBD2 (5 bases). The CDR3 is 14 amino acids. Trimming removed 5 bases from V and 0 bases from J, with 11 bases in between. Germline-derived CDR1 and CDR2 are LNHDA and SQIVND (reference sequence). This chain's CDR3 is CASSRDPSSYEQYF. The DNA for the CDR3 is TGTGCCAGTAGTCGGGATCCTAGCTCCTACGAGCAGTACTTC.

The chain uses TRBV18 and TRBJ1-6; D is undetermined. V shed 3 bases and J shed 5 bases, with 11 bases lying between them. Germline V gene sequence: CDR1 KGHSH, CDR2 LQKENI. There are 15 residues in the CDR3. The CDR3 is CASSPLGVNNSPLHF. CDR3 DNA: TGTGCCAGCTCACCGCTGGGAGTTAATAATTCACCCCTCCACTTT.

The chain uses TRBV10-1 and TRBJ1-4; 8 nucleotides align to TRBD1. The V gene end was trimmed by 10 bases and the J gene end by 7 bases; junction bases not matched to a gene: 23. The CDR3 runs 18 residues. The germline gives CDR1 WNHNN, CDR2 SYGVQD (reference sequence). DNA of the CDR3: TGCGCCAACACCGAGAGGGACAGGCCCAAGGTCCTACGTGAAAAACTGTTTTTT. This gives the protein CANTERDRPKVLREKLFF.

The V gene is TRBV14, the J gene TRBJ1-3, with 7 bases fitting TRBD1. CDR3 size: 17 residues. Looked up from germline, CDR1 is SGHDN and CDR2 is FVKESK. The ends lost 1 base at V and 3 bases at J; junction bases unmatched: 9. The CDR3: CASSQAGGGAVGNTIYF. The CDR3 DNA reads TGTGCCAGCAGCCAAGCGGGAGGGGGCGCGGTTGGAAACACCATATATTTT.

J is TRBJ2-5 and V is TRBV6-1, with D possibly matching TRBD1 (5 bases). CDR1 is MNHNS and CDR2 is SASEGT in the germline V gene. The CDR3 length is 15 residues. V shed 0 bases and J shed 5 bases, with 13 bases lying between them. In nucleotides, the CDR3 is TGTGCCAGCAGTGAAGCTAAGGGGTCAGGGGAGACCCAGTACTTC. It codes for CASSEAKGSGETQYF.

CDR3 in amino acids: CASSNRGGYTF. For the CDR3, the DNA is TGTGCCAGCAGTAACAGGGGTGGCTACACCTTC. This chain uses TRBV7-2 with TRBJ1-2; 7 nucleotides align to TRBD1. Per the germline V gene, CDR1 is SGHTA and CDR2 is FQGNSA. The CDR3 is 11 amino acids. Trimming at V came to 6 bases and at J to 7 bases, leaving 2 bases not matched to a gene.

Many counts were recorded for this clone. CDR3 coding DNA: TGCGCCAGCAGGAAAGTGACAGGGGGCGAGAACACCGGGGAGCTGTTTTTT. Its translation is CASRKVTGGENTGELFF. The chain has TRBV4-3 and TRBJ2-2, with 10 bases lining up with TRBD1. The CDR3 contains 17 residues. Unmatched junction bases numbered 8, after V lost 6 bases and J lost 1 base. The germline V gene has CDR1 LGHNA and CDR2 YSLEER.

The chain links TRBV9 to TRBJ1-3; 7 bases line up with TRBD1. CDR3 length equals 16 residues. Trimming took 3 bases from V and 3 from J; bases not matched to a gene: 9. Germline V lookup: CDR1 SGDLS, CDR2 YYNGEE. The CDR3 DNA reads TGTGCCAGCAGCGCGAACCCAGGGGGAAGTGGAAACACCATATATTTT. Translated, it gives CASSANPGGSGNTIYF. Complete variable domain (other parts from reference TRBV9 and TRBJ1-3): DSGVTQTPKHLITATGQRVTLRCSPRSGDLSVYWYQQSLDQGLQFLIQYYNGEERAKGNILERFSAQQFPDLHSELNLSSLELGDSALYFCASSANPGGSGNTIYFGEGSWLTVV.

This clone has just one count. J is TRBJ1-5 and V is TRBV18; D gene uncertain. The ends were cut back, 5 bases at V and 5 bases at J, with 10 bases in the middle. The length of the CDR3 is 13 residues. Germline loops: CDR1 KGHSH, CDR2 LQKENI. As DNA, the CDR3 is TGTGCCAGCTCAGCTCTAGGAGATCAGCCCCAGCATTTT. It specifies CASSALGDQPQHF.

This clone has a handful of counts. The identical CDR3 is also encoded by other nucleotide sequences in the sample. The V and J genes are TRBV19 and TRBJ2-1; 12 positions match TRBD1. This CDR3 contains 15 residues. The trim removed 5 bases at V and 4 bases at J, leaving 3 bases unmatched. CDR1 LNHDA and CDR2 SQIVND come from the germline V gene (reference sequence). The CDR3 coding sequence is TGTGCCAGTAGTGGGGGACAGGGGGCGTACAATGAGCAGTTCTTC. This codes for CASSGGQGAYNEQFF. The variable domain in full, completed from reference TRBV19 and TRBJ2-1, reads DGGITQSPKYLFRKEGQNVTLSCEQNLNHDAMYWYRQDPGQGLRLIYYSQIVNDFQKGDIAEGYSVSREKKESFPLTVTSAQKNPTAFYLCASSGGQGAYNEQFFGPGTRLTVL.

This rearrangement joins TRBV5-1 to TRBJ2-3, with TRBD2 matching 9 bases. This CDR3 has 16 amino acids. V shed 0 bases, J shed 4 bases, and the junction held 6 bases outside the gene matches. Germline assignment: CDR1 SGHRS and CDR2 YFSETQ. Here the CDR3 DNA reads TGCGCCAGCAGCTTGGTGGTAGCGGGGGCTGCAGATACGCAGTATTTT. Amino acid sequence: CASSLVVAGAADTQYF. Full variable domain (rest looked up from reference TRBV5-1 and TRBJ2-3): KAGVTQTPRYLIKTRGQQVTLSCSPISGHRSVSWYQQTPGQGLQFLFEYFSETQRNKGNFPGRFSGRQFSNSRSEMNVSTLELGDSALYLCASSLVVAGAADTQYFGPGTRLTVL.